The 31 T cell receptor beta chains reported below all come from one sample, sequenced in a study of identifying expanded T cells in peripheral blood. Measured with immunoSEQ multiplex PCR; TCRdb has only the in-frame clones, and not every one. This table has tens of thousands of clones, roughly 90% appearing once. Sequenced: blood. The receptors stem from a person between 18 and 75 years old in good health.

This sequence joins TRBV7-9 and TRBJ2-7; TRBD2 might be the D (6 bases). V lost 1 base, J lost 2 bases, and 12 bases lay in between. This CDR3 comprises 15 residues. CDR1 and CDR2 (germline): SEHNR, FQNEAQ (reference sequence). The CDR3 here is CASSLDGGLAYEQYF. For the CDR3, the DNA is TGTGCCAGCAGCTTAGATGGAGGGCTTGCCTACGAGCAGTACTTC.

The chain has TRBV5-1 and TRBJ1-2; 7 bases fit TRBD1. Germline CDR1 SGHRS, CDR2 YFSETQ. V shed 3 bases and J 1 base; nucleotides not matched to a gene: 6. The CDR3 is made up of 15 amino acids. CDR3 nucleotide sequence: TGCGCCAGCAGCTCCGGGACAGCCCTTAACTATGGCTACACCTTC. Its protein product is CASSSGTALNYGYTF.

This sequence joins TRBV10-3 and TRBJ2-7, with D maybe TRBD1 (5 bases). Trimming shortened V by 7 bases and J by 2 bases, and 15 bases separated the two germline ends. Germline V gene lookup returns CDR1 ENHRY and CDR2 SYGVKD. CDR3 length: 14 amino acids. The DNA for the CDR3 is TGTGCCATCAAACCGACAGAGGTGGCCTACGAGCAGTACTTC. The encoded protein is CAIKPTEVAYEQYF.

The genes are TRBV28 and TRBJ1-1, with unresolved D. V dropped 2 bases and J dropped 0 bases, with 10 bases sitting between them. Germline V gene lookup returns CDR1 MDHEN and CDR2 SYDVKM. This CDR3 comprises 15 residues. The chain's CDR3 is CASSLVLKLNTEAFF. The CDR3 coding sequence is TGTGCCAGCAGTTTAGTGCTCAAATTGAACACTGAAGCTTTCTTT.

V gene TRBV19 combines with J gene TRBJ2-3; the D gene could be TRBD1 or TRBD2 (5 bases each). The V end lost 5 bases, the J end lost 1 base, and 16 bases lay between the germline ends. Germline CDR1 and CDR2: LNHDA and SQIVND (reference sequence). CDR3 length: 16 residues. The CDR3, as DNA: TGTGCCAGTAGTCCCACCCGGGACGGAGGCACAGATACGCAGTATTTT. This translates into CASSPTRDGGTDTQYF.

The rearrangement uses TRBV27 and TRBJ2-7; D remains ambiguous. Germline V gene data show CDR1 as MNHEY and CDR2 as SMNVEV (reference sequence). CDR3 length: 14 amino acids. Trimming took 3 bases from V and 9 from J, leaving 18 bases between them. Here the CDR3 DNA reads TGTGCCAGCAGTTTGGACCCCGATATCCCTGTGCAGTACTTC. Amino acids: CASSLDPDIPVQYF.

V is TRBV29-1 and J is TRBJ2-5; D is perhaps TRBD2 (6 bases). There are 11 residues in the CDR3. CDR1 is SQVTM and CDR2 is ANQGSEA in the germline V gene. V lost 7 bases to trimming and J lost 6 bases, with 12 bases between them. The chain's CDR3 is CSGVGGKTQYF. The CDR3 nucleotides read TGCAGCGGGGTCGGGGGAAAGACCCAGTACTTC.

The chain combines TRBV6-6 with TRBJ2-7; maybe TRBD1 (5 bases). In germline, CDR1 is MNHNY, CDR2 SVGAGI (reference sequence). Trimming took 1 base from V and 2 from J, leaving 12 bases between them. The CDR3 is made up of 15 amino acids. The CDR3 bases are TGTGCCAGCAGTTACTACCCAGGGATAGCCTACGAGCAGTACTTC. Amino acids: CASSYYPGIAYEQYF.

V and J are TRBV29-1 and TRBJ2-1; D ambiguous. The CDR3 consists of 11 residues. Looked up from germline, CDR1 is SQVTM and CDR2 is ANQGSEA. Trimming pared 4 bases from V and 8 bases from J, leaving 9 bases between. CDR3 sequence reads: CSVVPGDEQFF. Here the CDR3 DNA reads TGCAGCGTTGTTCCTGGGGATGAGCAGTTCTTC.

The chain uses TRBV19 and TRBJ1-5, with D maybe TRBD1 (5 bases). Per the germline V gene, CDR1 is LNHDA and CDR2 is SQIVND (reference sequence). The CDR3 sequence is 15 residues long. V dropped 8 bases and J dropped 1 base, with 15 bases sitting between them. In DNA, the CDR3 is TGTGCCAGTTTACAAAAACAGGACAGCAATCAGCCCCAGCATTTT. It is translated as CASLQKQDSNQPQHF.

The chain links TRBV7-2 to TRBJ1-4; no reliable D call. CDR1 is SGHTA, CDR2 FQGNSA, per germline. CDR3 length equals 13 residues. The V and J ends lost 1 base and 4 bases respectively, with 4 bases between them. The chain's CDR3 is CASSLVSNEKLFF. CDR3 nucleotide sequence: TGTGCCAGCAGCTTAGTTAGTAATGAAAAACTGTTTTTT.

The chain combines TRBV7-2 with TRBJ2-1; D remains ambiguous. Germline-derived CDR1 and CDR2 are SGHTA and FQGNSA. This CDR3 comprises 14 residues. V lost 5 bases and J lost 9, with 17 bases in between. The CDR3 loop is CASSPAFGATEQFF. DNA for the CDR3: TGTGCCAGCAGCCCCGCCTTCGGAGCGACTGAGCAGTTCTTC.

J is TRBJ2-2 and V is TRBV10-1; D may be TRBD2 (6 bases). The CDR3 covers 14 residues. Between the trimmed V and J ends, which lost 2 bases and 4 bases, there was a span of 8 bases. Germline V gives CDR1 WNHNN, CDR2 SYGVQD (reference sequence). The CDR3 coding sequence is TGCGCCAGCAGTGAGGGGACTGGCACCGGGGAGCTGTTTTTT. Translated, it gives CASSEGTGTGELFF.

Written as DNA, the CDR3 is TGTGCCAGCAGTCAACCGGGACTAGCGGTTCATGAGCAGTTCTTC. Its translation: CASSQPGLAVHEQFF. The chain combines TRBV2 with TRBJ2-1; 11 nucleotides line up with TRBD2. V lost 5 bases, J lost 8 bases, and 8 bases stayed unmatched. Germline V gene data show CDR1 as SNHLY and CDR2 as FYNNEI. This CDR3 is built from 15 residues.

The V gene is TRBV5-1, the J gene TRBJ2-7, with D perhaps matching TRBD1 (6 bases). Trimming cost V 5 bases and J 6 bases, with 18 bases left between them. The CDR3 runs to 14 residues. CDR1 is SGHRS, CDR2 YFSETQ, per germline. In DNA form, the CDR3 reads TGCGCCAGCAGTCCCTCAGGGGTTAGGGGCGAGCAGTACTTC. Translated, it gives CASSPSGVRGEQYF.

V gene TRBV18 combines with J gene TRBJ2-7; 10 positions agree with TRBD2. The J segment lost 0 bases and the V segment lost 2 bases, leaving 1 base of the junction unmatched. Germline CDR1 is KGHSH and CDR2 is LQKENI. The CDR3 covers 15 residues. The DNA for the CDR3 is TGTGCCAGCTCACCAACTAGCGGGGACTCCTACGAGCAGTACTTC. Protein product: CASSPTSGDSYEQYF.

This sequence joins TRBV5-6 and TRBJ2-3, with D maybe TRBD1 (7 bases). The CDR3 totals 16 residues. The V end lost 2 bases, the J end lost 3 bases, and 16 bases lay between the germline ends. Germline CDR1 SGHDT, CDR2 YYEEEE. Written as DNA, the CDR3 is TGTGCCAGCAGCTTTGGGGTGGAGGGGGCGACAGATACGCAGTATTTT. Its translation: CASSFGVEGATDTQYF.

The V call is TRBV21-1, the J call TRBJ1-1; TRBD1, the table's D call, was not compared with the DNA. TRBV21-1 counts as a pseudogene. CDR3 length: 15 residues. CDR3: CASSYPGQTNTEAFF. DNA of the CDR3: TGTGCCAGCAGCTATCCGGGACAGACGAACACTGAAGCTTTCTTT.

The chain recombines TRBV11-3 with TRBJ2-1; the match to TRBD2 covers 12 bases. CDR3 length equals 19 residues. Germline CDR1 and CDR2: SGHNT and YENEEA. J gave up 8 bases and V 5 bases, and 19 bases lay outside the gene matches. The CDR3 coding sequence is TGTGCCAGCAGCCCCGGTCCTCTCCTAGCGGGAGGGGACTGGGATGAGCAGTTCTTC. Encoded protein: CASSPGPLLAGGDWDEQFF. Supplemented by reference TRBV11-3 and TRBJ2-1, the full variable domain reads EAGVVQSPRYKIIEKKQPVAFWCNPISGHNTLYWYLQNLGQGPELLIRYENEEAVDDSQLPKDRFSAERLKGVDSTLKIQPAELGDSAVYLCASSPGPLLAGGDWDEQFFGPGTRLTVL.

This chain uses TRBV5-6 with TRBJ2-1; D possibly corresponds to TRBD1 (7 bases). Trimming shortened V by 2 bases and J by 7 bases, and 10 bases separated the two germline ends. Germline V gene lookup returns CDR1 SGHDT and CDR2 YYEEEE. CDR3 length: 13 residues. The CDR3 DNA is TGTGCCAGCAGCTTCCCAGGGGGGAATGAGCAGTTCTTC. Translation: CASSFPGGNEQFF.

V and J are TRBV10-3 and TRBJ2-1; 15 positions match TRBD2. Germline V gives CDR1 ENHRY, CDR2 SYGVKD. The CDR3 spans 15 residues. V lost 7 bases, J lost 4 bases, and 2 bases stayed unmatched. In DNA, the CDR3 is TGTGCCATCACTGGACTAGCGGGGGGGTACAATGAGCAGTTCTTC. Encoded protein: CAITGLAGGYNEQFF.

The rearrangement uses TRBV5-1 and TRBJ2-7; 9 bases map to TRBD1. CDR3 length equals 15 residues. Per the germline V gene, CDR1 is SGHRS and CDR2 is YFSETQ. V was pared by 4 bases and J by 2 bases, with 7 bases of the junction left unmatched. The CDR3 reads CASSPQTGGAYEQYF. For the CDR3, the DNA is TGCGCCAGCAGCCCACAGACAGGGGGGGCCTACGAGCAGTACTTC.

This chain connects TRBV5-5 to TRBJ2-3; 9 positions agree with TRBD1. J lost 4 bases, V lost 7 bases, and 7 bases had no gene match. The CDR3 is 14 amino acids. CDR1 is SGHKS and CDR2 is YYEKEE in the germline V gene (reference sequence). The CDR3 DNA follows: TGTGCCAGCCGAACCACAGGGGGCGCAGATACGCAGTATTTT. Translated, it gives CASRTTGGADTQYF.

This clone was observed a single time. The rearrangement joins TRBV5-3 to TRBJ2-2, with 7 nucleotides matching TRBD2. TRBV5-3 is sorted into the ORF group, with uncertain function. Germline trimming cut 7 bases from V and 6 bases from J; bases unmatched to any gene: 15. The CDR3 is 16 amino acids. The CDR3 DNA sequence: TGTGCCAGACTGATACCCGCTAGCGGACACCCCGGGGAGCTGTTTTTT. Amino acid sequence: CARLIPASGHPGELFF.

This clone was seen only a few times. The chain links TRBV28 to TRBJ1-2, with 9 nucleotides matching TRBD1. The junction had 5 bases not matched to a gene; V was cut back by 4 bases and J by 2 bases. Germline V gene data show CDR1 as MDHEN and CDR2 as SYDVKM. The CDR3 is 15 amino acids. The CDR3 is CASSSGTGPNYGYTF. The CDR3 coding sequence is TGTGCCAGCAGTTCAGGGACAGGGCCAAACTATGGCTACACCTTC.

This chain uses TRBV7-9 with TRBJ2-7; possibly TRBD1 or TRBD2 for D (5 bases each). Trimming took off 2 bases at V and 2 bases at J, with 16 bases between the two ends. Germline lookup yields CDR1 SEHNR and CDR2 FQNEAQ (reference sequence). The CDR3 is made up of 16 amino acids. The CDR3 is CASSLPWDPGTYEQYF. DNA of the CDR3: TGTGCCAGCAGCTTACCTTGGGACCCCGGGACCTACGAGCAGTACTTC.

The chain links TRBV29-1 to TRBJ2-7; 7 bases map to TRBD1. Germline assignment: CDR1 SQVTM and CDR2 ANQGSEA. V was pared by 5 bases and J by 2 bases, with 9 bases of the junction left unmatched. The CDR3 spans 14 residues. The CDR3 region is CSVLGQITTYEQYF. As DNA, the CDR3 is TGCAGCGTTTTGGGACAGATCACAACCTACGAGCAGTACTTC.

V is TRBV5-6 and J is TRBJ2-1, with D hard to call. This CDR3 region has 17 residues. The V end lost 2 bases, the J end lost 2 bases, and 17 bases lay between the germline ends. Germline V lookup: CDR1 SGHDT, CDR2 YYEEEE. The CDR3 DNA reads TGTGCCAGCAGCTTTTTGAATTACGCCTTACCCTACAATGAGCAGTTCTTC. Its translation is CASSFLNYALPYNEQFF.

In its sample, this clone was seen a few times. This chain links TRBV7-2 with TRBJ2-3; 8 positions match TRBD2. The CDR3 totals 14 residues. V gave up 7 bases and J gave up 1 base; unmatched junction bases: 4. Germline V CDR1 and CDR2: SGHTA, FQGNSA. The CDR3 sequence is CASNKAGGTDTQYF. In nucleotides, the CDR3 is TGTGCCAGCAATAAAGCGGGGGGCACAGATACGCAGTATTTT.

Here the CDR3 DNA reads TGTGCCAGCAGCCCAAAGGTGGATACGCAGTATTTT. This encodes CASSPKVDTQYF. The chain joins TRBV9 to TRBJ2-3, with D hard to call. CDR1 SGDLS and CDR2 YYNGEE come from the germline V gene. V was trimmed by 4 bases and J by 6 bases, leaving 9 bases between them. CDR3 length: 12 amino acids.

Of note for this clone: A read error may account for a junction end that differs from germline. J is TRBJ2-3 and V is TRBV5-1; D remains ambiguous. The CDR3 spans 15 residues. Germline V gene data show CDR1 as SGHRS and CDR2 as YFSETQ. This chain's CDR3 is CASSFNGNSRDTQYF. CDR3 DNA: TGCGCCAGCAGCTTCAATGGTAACAGCAGAGATACGCAGTATTTT. The full variable domain, in which reference TRBV5-1 and TRBJ2-3 provide the parts outside the CDR3, is KAGVTQTPRYLIKTRGQQVTLSCSPISGHRSVSWYQQTPGQGLQFLFEYFSETQRNKGNFPGRFSGRQFSNSRSEMNVSTLELGDSALYLCASSFNGNSRDTQYFGPGTRLTVL.